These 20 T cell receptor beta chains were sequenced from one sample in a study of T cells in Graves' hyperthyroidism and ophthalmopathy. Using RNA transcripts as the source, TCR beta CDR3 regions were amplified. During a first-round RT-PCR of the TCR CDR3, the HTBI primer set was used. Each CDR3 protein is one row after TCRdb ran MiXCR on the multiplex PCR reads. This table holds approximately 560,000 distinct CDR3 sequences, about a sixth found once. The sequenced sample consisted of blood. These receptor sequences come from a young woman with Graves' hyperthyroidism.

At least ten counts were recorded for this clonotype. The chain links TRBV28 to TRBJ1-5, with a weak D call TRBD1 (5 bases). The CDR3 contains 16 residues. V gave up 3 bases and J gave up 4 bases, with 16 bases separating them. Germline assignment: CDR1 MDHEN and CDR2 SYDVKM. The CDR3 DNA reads TGTGCCAGCAGTTTGGCAGGGTGGTATGGAAATCAGCCCCAGCATTTT. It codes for CASSLAGWYGNQPQHF. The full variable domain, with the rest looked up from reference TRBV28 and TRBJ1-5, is DVKVTQSSRYLVKRTGEKVFLECVQDMDHENMFWYRQDPGLGLRLIYFSYDVKMKEKGDIPEGYSVSREKKERFSLILESASTNQTSMYLCASSLAGWYGNQPQHFGDGTRLSIL.

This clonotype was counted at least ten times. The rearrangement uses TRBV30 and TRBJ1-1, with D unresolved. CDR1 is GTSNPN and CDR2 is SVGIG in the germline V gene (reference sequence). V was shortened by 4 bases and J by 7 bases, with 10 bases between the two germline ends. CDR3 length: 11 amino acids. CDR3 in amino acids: CAWTQRDEAFF. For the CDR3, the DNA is TGTGCCTGGACCCAGCGGGATGAAGCTTTCTTT.

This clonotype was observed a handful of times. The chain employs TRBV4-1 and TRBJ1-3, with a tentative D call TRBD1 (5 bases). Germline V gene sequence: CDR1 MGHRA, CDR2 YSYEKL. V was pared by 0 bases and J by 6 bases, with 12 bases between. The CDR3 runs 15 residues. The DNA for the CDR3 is TGCGCCAGCAGCCAAGACCCAGGGCCTGCAAACACCATATATTTT. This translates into CASSQDPGPANTIYF.

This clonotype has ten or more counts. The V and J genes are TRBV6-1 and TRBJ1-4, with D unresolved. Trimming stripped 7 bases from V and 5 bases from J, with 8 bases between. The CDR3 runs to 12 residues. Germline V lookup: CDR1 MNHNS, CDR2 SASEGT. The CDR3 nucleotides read TGTGCCAGCAAAGGAGCGAATGAAAAACTGTTTTTT. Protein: CASKGANEKLFF.

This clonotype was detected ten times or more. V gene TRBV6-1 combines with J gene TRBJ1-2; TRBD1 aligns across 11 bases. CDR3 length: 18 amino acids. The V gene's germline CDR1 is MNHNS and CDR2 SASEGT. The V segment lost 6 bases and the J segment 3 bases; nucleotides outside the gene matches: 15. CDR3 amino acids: CASSSNRDRGIGDYGYTF. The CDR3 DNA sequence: TGTGCCAGCAGCTCTAACCGGGACAGGGGGATCGGGGACTATGGCTACACCTTC.

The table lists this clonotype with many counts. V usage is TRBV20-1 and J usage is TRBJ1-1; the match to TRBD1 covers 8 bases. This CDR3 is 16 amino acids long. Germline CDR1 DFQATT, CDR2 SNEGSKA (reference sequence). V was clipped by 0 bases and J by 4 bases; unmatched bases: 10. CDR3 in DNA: TGCAGTGCTAGAGATCCGGGTGCAGGGGGCTTCACTGAAGCTTTCTTT. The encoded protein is CSARDPGAGGFTEAFF.

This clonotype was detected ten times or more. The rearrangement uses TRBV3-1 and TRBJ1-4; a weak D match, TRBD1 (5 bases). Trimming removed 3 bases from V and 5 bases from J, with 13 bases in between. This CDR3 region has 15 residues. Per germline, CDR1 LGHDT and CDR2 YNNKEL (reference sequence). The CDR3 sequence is CASSHSGKGNEKLFF. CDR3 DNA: TGTGCCAGCAGCCACTCTGGGAAGGGGAATGAAAAACTGTTTTTT.

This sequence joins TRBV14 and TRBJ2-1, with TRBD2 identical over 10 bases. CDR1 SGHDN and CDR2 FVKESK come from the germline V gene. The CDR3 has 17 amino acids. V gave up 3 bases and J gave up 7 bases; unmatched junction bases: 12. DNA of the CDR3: TGTGCCAGCAGCCACCACATTAGCGGGAGGAATAGAAATGAGCAGTTCTTC. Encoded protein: CASSHHISGRNRNEQFF.

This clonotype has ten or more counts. The DNA for the CDR3 is TGTGCCAGCAGTTACCTGCCCCGGAACACTGAAGCTTTCTTT. Protein product: CASSYLPRNTEAFF. This sequence joins TRBV6-2 or TRBV6-3 and TRBJ1-1; D is unclear. CDR1 and CDR2 from the germline V gene are MNHEY and SVGEGT. V was trimmed by 2 bases and J by 1 base, leaving 8 bases between them. This CDR3 region has 14 residues.

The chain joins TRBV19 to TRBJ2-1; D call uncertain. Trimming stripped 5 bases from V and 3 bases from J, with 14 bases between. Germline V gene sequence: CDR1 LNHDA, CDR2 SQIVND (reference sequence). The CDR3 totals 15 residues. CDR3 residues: CASSRLESVYNEQFF. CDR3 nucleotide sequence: TGTGCCAGTAGTCGTCTAGAGTCGGTCTACAATGAGCAGTTCTTC.

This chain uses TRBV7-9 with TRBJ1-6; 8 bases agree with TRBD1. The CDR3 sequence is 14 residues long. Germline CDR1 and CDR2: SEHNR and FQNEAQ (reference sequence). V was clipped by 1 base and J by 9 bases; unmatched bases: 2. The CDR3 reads CASSLGDRSSPLHF. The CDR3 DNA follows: TGTGCCAGCAGCTTAGGGGACAGGAGTTCACCCCTCCACTTT.

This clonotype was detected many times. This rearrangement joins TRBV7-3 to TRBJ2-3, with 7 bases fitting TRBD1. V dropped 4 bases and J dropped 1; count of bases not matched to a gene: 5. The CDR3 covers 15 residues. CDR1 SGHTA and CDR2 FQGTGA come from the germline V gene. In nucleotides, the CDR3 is TGTGCCAGCAGCTCAAGCGGACAGGGCACAGATACGCAGTATTTT. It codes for CASSSSGQGTDTQYF.

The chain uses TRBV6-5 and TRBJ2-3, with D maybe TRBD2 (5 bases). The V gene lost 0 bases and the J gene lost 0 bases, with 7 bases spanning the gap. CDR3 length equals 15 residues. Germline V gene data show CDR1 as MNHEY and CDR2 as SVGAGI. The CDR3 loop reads CASSYSRGSTDTQYF. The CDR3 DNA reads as TGTGCCAGCAGTTACTCGAGAGGGAGCACAGATACGCAGTATTTT.

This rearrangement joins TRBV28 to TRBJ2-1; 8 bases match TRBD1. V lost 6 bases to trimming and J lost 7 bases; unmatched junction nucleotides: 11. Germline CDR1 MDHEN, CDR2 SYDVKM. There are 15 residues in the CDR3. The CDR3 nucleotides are TGTGCCAGCAGAGAACAGGGGGTAGGAGGAAATGAGCAGTTCTTC. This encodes CASREQGVGGNEQFF.

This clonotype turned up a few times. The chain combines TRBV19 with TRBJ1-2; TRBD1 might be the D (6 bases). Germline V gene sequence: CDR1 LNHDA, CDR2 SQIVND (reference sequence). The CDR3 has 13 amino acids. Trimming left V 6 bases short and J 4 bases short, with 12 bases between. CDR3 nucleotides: TGTGCCAGTAGCCCCGGACAGCTCTATGGCTACACCTTC. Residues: CASSPGQLYGYTF.

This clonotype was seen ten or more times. This CDR3 reads CASSSINYQRGETQYF. The CDR3 region has the DNA TGTGCCAGCAGTTCGATCAACTACCAACGCGGGGAGACCCAGTACTTC. The J gene is TRBJ2-5, the V gene TRBV6-1; a possible D gene is TRBD2 (5 bases). Looked up from germline, CDR1 is MNHNS and CDR2 is SASEGT. V lost 5 bases and J 5 bases, leaving 21 bases between the germline ends. CDR3 size: 16 residues.

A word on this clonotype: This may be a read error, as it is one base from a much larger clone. CDR3 residues: CACSYASQNPEKLFF. The CDR3 DNA is TGTGCCTGCAGTTACGCCTCTCAGAATCCGGAAAAACTGTTTTTT. The genes are TRBV6-5 and TRBJ1-4, with D unresolved. The CDR3 has 15 residues. Per the germline V gene, CDR1 is MNHEY and CDR2 is SVGAGI.

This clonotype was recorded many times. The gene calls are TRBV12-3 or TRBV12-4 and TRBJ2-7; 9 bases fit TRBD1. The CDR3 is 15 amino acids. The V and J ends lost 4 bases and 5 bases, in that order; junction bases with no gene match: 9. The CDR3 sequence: CASSSRGQGSDEQYF. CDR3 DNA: TGTGCCAGCAGTTCCCGGGGACAGGGTTCGGACGAGCAGTACTTC.

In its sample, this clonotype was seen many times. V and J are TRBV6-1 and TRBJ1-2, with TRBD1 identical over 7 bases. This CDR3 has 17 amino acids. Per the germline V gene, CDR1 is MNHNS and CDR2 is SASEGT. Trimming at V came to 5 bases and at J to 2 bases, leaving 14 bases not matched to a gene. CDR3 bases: TGTGCCAGCAGTCCGTCCCGGGACAGACGGATAAACTATGGCTACACCTTC. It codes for CASSPSRDRRINYGYTF.

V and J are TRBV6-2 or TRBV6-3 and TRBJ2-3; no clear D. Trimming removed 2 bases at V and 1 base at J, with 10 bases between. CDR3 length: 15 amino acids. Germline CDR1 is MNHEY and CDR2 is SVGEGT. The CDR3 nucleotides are TGTGCCAGCAGTTACGGAGCAACAGGCACAGATACGCAGTATTTT. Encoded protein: CASSYGATGTDTQYF.